This paragraph covers one T cell receptor beta chain sequence. The antigen remains unidentified. Treatment reported: roughly 10-day PBMC culture with coronavirus spike peptide pools or control peptides (ViraFEST assay). TCRs were sequenced by ViraFEST after antigen-specific T cells had been expanded with peptide pools. Per-well cultures of some 2.2 million PBMCs received roughly 9.8 IU/ml IL-2 and 10 ug/ml peptide pools. The CDR3 spans 17 residues. Per the germline V gene, CDR1 is SGHTA and CDR2 is FQGNSA. Between the trimmed V and J ends, which lost 0 bases and 1 base, there was a span of 13 bases. The sample belongs to a study of vaccination and CD4 T cells after COVID-19. Study details: Convalescent individuals exhibited SARS-CoV-2 positivity on nasal swab PCR, with fewer than ten mild and one severe presentation. There were six male and four female convalescents, and two of them were Hispanic.

Cultured CD4+ T cells had their DNA profiled by the Oncomine TCR Beta short-read assay. A single record per CDR3 protein comes from TCRdb applying MiXCR to the PCR reads. The profile shows around 21,000 distinct CDR3 sequences, 49% of them singletons. V gene TRBV7-2 combines with J gene TRBJ1-5, with TRBD1 as a possible D gene (6 bases). The sample comprised CD4+ T cells from blood, cultured in vitro. This TCR derives from a human donor who had recovered from COVID-19. The CDR3: CASSLAVGGRSNQPQHF. CDR3 coding DNA: TGTGCCAGCAGCTTAGCGGTTGGGGGCCGGAGCAATCAGCCCCAGCATTTT. Looking up the rest from reference TRBV7-2 and TRBJ1-5 gives the full variable domain: GAGVSQSPSNKVTEKGKDVELRCDPISGHTALYWYRQSLGQGLEFLIYFQGNSAPDKSGLPSDRFSAERTGGSVSTLTIQRTQQEDSAVYLCASSLAVGGRSNQPQHFGDGTRLSIL.